Listed here are 25 T cell receptor beta chains from one sample, sequenced in a study of T cell responses to AZD1222 COVID-19 vaccine. Clones were sequenced by immunoSEQ multiplex PCR, and TCRdb holds only the in-frame ones, with some missing. The sample consists of 150,000 to 160,000 clones, about nine tenths of them appearing once. The sequences come from peripheral blood, collected on day 0 of AZD1222 vaccination. The receptors were sampled from an adult in good health.

This clone was observed a handful of times. The chain has TRBV30 and TRBJ1-5, with 7 nucleotides matching TRBD1. The CDR3 has 14 amino acids. Trimming cost V 0 bases and J 3 bases; bases outside gene matches: 2. Germline V gene lookup returns CDR1 GTSNPN and CDR2 SVGIG (reference sequence). The DNA for the CDR3 is TGTGCCTGGAGTGTAACAGGGGTCAATCAGCCCCAGCATTTT. The encoded protein is CAWSVTGVNQPQHF.

The chain is built from TRBV9 and TRBJ1-3, with D possibly TRBD1 on 5 matching bases. V lost 0 bases to trimming and J lost 3 bases, with 22 bases between them. The CDR3 is made up of 19 amino acids. The germline V gene encodes CDR1 SGDLS and CDR2 YYNGEE. The CDR3 coding sequence is TGTGCCAGCAGCGTAGAGCCCCTGGTGGCAGGGATGTATGGAAACACCATATATTTT. It yields the protein CASSVEPLVAGMYGNTIYF.

This rearrangement joins TRBV7-3 to TRBJ1-1; TRBD1 might be the D (6 bases). Between the trimmed V and J ends, which lost 0 bases and 5 bases, there was a span of 10 bases. The CDR3 is 14 amino acids. CDR1 and CDR2 (germline): SGHTA, FQGTGA. The CDR3 loop is CASSLTGAVTEAFF. CDR3 sequence (DNA): TGTGCCAGCAGCTTAACGGGGGCTGTGACTGAAGCTTTCTTT.

The chain combines TRBV5-4 with TRBJ1-3; D unresolved. The length of the CDR3 is 15 residues. Per the germline V gene, CDR1 is SGHNT and CDR2 is YYREEE (reference sequence). Trimming removed 0 bases at V and 1 base at J, with 8 bases between. The DNA for the CDR3 is TGTGCCAGCAGCTTGGGAGAGCTTTCTGGAAACACCATATATTTT. This translates into CASSLGELSGNTIYF.

This chain's CDR3 is CASSEVNRETQYF. CDR3 coding DNA: TGTGCCAGCAGTGAGGTTAATAGAGAGACCCAGTACTTC. The chain couples TRBV27 to TRBJ2-5; D is unclear. Germline V gene sequence: CDR1 MNHEY, CDR2 SMNVEV (reference sequence). Trimming stripped 5 bases from V and 4 bases from J, with 11 bases between. The CDR3 runs to 13 residues.

This chain connects TRBV2 to TRBJ2-1; perhaps TRBD2 as D (6 bases). V was cut by 6 bases and J by 3 bases, with 12 bases left in between. CDR1 and CDR2 (germline): SNHLY, FYNNEI. The CDR3 extends over 14 amino acids. The CDR3 DNA sequence: TGTGCCAGCAGCGAGATCGGGGGCTACAATGAGCAGTTCTTC. Translating gives CASSEIGGYNEQFF.

V and J are TRBV12-5 and TRBJ1-2, with D tentatively TRBD1 (6 bases). Germline values: CDR1 LGHNT, CDR2 FRNRAP. V was shortened by 3 bases and J by 4 bases, with 24 bases between the two germline ends. The CDR3 totals 18 residues. This CDR3 reads CASGLPIPPGAASYGYTF. The CDR3 nucleotides read TGTGCTAGTGGTTTACCCATACCCCCGGGGGCCGCATCCTATGGCTACACCTTC.

V and J are TRBV6-5 and TRBJ1-1; D possibly corresponds to TRBD1 (5 bases). With 2 bases removed from V and 0 bases from J, the gap between germline ends came to 7 bases. In germline, CDR1 is MNHEY, CDR2 SVGAGI. The CDR3 runs to 14 residues. DNA for the CDR3: TGTGCCAGCAGTTACGGGGGGATGAACACTGAAGCTTTCTTT. Protein product: CASSYGGMNTEAFF.

The chain is built from TRBV24-1 and TRBJ2-3; 8 bases line up with TRBD2. This CDR3 has 18 residues. Germline CDR1 KGHDR, CDR2 SFDVKD. After removal of 1 base from V and 1 base from J, the junction contained 9 bases not matched to a gene. The CDR3 DNA is TGTGCCACCAGTGATTTTGCGGGAGGCTTTTCGGGCACAGATACGCAGTATTTT. Translation gives CATSDFAGGFSGTDTQYF.

The V call is TRBV7-2, the J call TRBJ2-1; D might be TRBD2 (5 bases). The V and J ends lost 1 base and 5 bases respectively, with 15 bases between them. The CDR3 spans 16 residues. Germline V gene data show CDR1 as SGHTA and CDR2 as FQGNSA. The CDR3 nucleotides are TGTGCCAGCAGCTTAGTTTGGCTAGCAGAACACAATGAGCAGTTCTTC. Its translation: CASSLVWLAEHNEQFF.

V and J are TRBV29-1 and TRBJ1-2; D remains ambiguous. Deletions cut 4 bases from V and 7 bases from J, with 16 bases between. The CDR3 contains 13 residues. Per germline, CDR1 SQVTM and CDR2 ANQGSEA. CDR3 sequence: CSVVVQPLPGYTF. In nucleotides, the CDR3 is TGCAGCGTTGTAGTACAGCCCTTGCCTGGCTACACCTTC.

The chain is built from TRBV27 and TRBJ2-6; 11 bases align to TRBD1. The CDR3 sequence is 19 residues long. V lost 6 bases, J lost 4 bases, and 14 bases stayed unmatched. The germline V gene encodes CDR1 MNHEY and CDR2 SMNVEV (reference sequence). The CDR3 DNA is TGTGCCAGCAGCGATGACCGGACAGGGGGCGCGTGGGGGGCCAACGTCCTGACTTTC. Translation gives CASSDDRTGGAWGANVLTF.

This clone appeared a few times. The sample has other DNA sequences that encode this CDR3 too. V gene TRBV18 combines with J gene TRBJ1-5; tentative D call: TRBD1 (5 bases). Trimming pared 3 bases from V and 5 bases from J, leaving 8 bases between. The CDR3 length is 13 residues. Germline lookup yields CDR1 KGHSH and CDR2 LQKENI. CDR3 amino acids: CASSPARDQPQHF. The CDR3 coding sequence is TGTGCCAGCTCACCTGCCAGGGATCAGCCCCAGCATTTT. The entire variable domain, with the rest obtained from reference TRBV18 and TRBJ1-5, is as follows: NAGVMQNPRHLVRRRGQEARLRCSPMKGHSHVYWYRQLPEEGLKFMVYLQKENIIDESGMPKERFSAEFPKEGPSILRIQQVVRGDSAAYFCASSPARDQPQHFGDGTRLSIL.

In nucleotides, the CDR3 is TGTGCCAGCAGCTTAGTTACTTTCTACAATGAGCAGTTCTTC. This gives the protein CASSLVTFYNEQFF. V is TRBV11-2 and J is TRBJ2-1; unclear D gene. The CDR3 spans 14 residues. V was clipped by 1 base and J by 3 bases, with 7 bases between them. Germline V lookup: CDR1 SGHAT, CDR2 FQNNGV.

V and J are TRBV7-3 and TRBJ2-3; TRBD2 matches 7 bases. The CDR3 consists of 15 residues. Germline lookup yields CDR1 SGHTA and CDR2 FQGTGA. Germline trimming cut 5 bases from V and 2 bases from J; bases unmatched to any gene: 7. The CDR3 loop reads CASSAASGFTDTQYF. The CDR3 DNA sequence: TGTGCCAGCAGCGCTGCTAGCGGATTCACAGATACGCAGTATTTT.

The chain joins TRBV28 to TRBJ2-7, with 7 bases lining up with TRBD2. Losses at the gene ends were 1 base for V and 5 bases for J; bases not matched to a gene: 8. CDR1 and CDR2 from the germline V gene are MDHEN and SYDVKM. The CDR3 covers 15 residues. The DNA for the CDR3 is TGTGCCAGCAGTTTATTTCTTCGGGAGGTCCACGAGCAGTACTTC. This sequence encodes CASSLFLREVHEQYF.

The rearrangement links TRBV28 to TRBJ2-3; D not certain. The germline CDR1 and CDR2 sequences are MDHEN and SYDVKM. The length of the CDR3 is 11 residues. Between the trimmed V and J ends, which lost 10 bases and 2 bases, there was a span of 7 bases. The CDR3 loop is CANGDTDTQYF. The CDR3 DNA reads as TGTGCCAATGGAGACACAGATACGCAGTATTTT.

This CDR3 is CASSFYDRWNYGYTF. CDR3 nucleotides: TGTGCCAGCAGTTTCTATGACAGGTGGAACTATGGCTACACCTTC. J is TRBJ1-2 and V is TRBV28, with D perhaps matching TRBD1 (6 bases). This CDR3 has 15 amino acids. The V end lost 3 bases, the J end lost 2 bases, and 13 bases lay between the germline ends. CDR1 and CDR2 (germline): MDHEN, SYDVKM.

The chain combines TRBV18 with TRBJ2-5; D is uncertain. V lost 0 bases and J 5 bases, leaving 10 bases between the germline ends. There are 14 residues in the CDR3. Per germline, CDR1 KGHSH and CDR2 LQKENI. This CDR3 reads CASSPPAGRETQYF. The CDR3 DNA sequence: TGTGCCAGCTCACCACCAGCAGGAAGGGAGACCCAGTACTTC. Full variable domain (missing parts from reference TRBV18 and TRBJ2-5): NAGVMQNPRHLVRRRGQEARLRCSPMKGHSHVYWYRQLPEEGLKFMVYLQKENIIDESGMPKERFSAEFPKEGPSILRIQQVVRGDSAAYFCASSPPAGRETQYFGPGTRLLVL.

The chain joins TRBV6-5 to TRBJ1-2; 7 nucleotides line up with TRBD1. Germline values: CDR1 MNHEY, CDR2 SVGAGI. Trimming removed 7 bases from V and 7 bases from J; junction bases left unmatched: 9. This CDR3 spans 13 amino acids. The CDR3 nucleotides are TGTGCCAGCACCAACGACAGGGTGCGTGGCTACACCTTC. Encoded protein: CASTNDRVRGYTF.

The chain is built from TRBV7-2 and TRBJ2-7, with a weak D call TRBD2 (5 bases). Germline V CDR1 and CDR2: SGHTA, FQGNSA. CDR3 length equals 14 residues. Trimming removed 0 bases at V and 3 bases at J, with 9 bases between. The DNA of the CDR3 is TGTGCCAGCAGCTTAGCGGCGGGTCTCTACGAGCAGTACTTC. Encoded protein: CASSLAAGLYEQYF.

The chain uses TRBV25-1 and TRBJ1-5; D uncertain. This CDR3 spans 14 amino acids. CDR1 and CDR2 from the germline V gene are MGHDK and SYGVNS. V was clipped by 5 bases and J by 0 bases, with 8 bases between them. The CDR3 reads CASSPRASNQPQHF. The CDR3 coding sequence is TGTGCCAGCAGTCCCCGAGCTAGCAATCAGCCCCAGCATTTT.

This chain connects TRBV28 to TRBJ1-1; D gene ambiguous. The germline CDR1 and CDR2 sequences are MDHEN and SYDVKM. V lost 7 bases and J lost 0, with 9 bases in between. The CDR3 contains 13 residues. The DNA for the CDR3 is TGTGCCAGCACACTAACCATGAACACTGAAGCTTTCTTT. Translating gives CASTLTMNTEAFF.

The chain employs TRBV21-1 and TRBJ2-1. TRBV21-1 is designated a pseudogene. There are 15 residues in the CDR3. The CDR3 sequence: CASSKASIGDNEQFF. CDR3 in DNA: TGTGCCAGCAGCAAAGCTTCGATTGGGGACAATGAGCAGTTCTTC.

The gene calls are TRBV4-1 and TRBJ2-3, with 9 nucleotides matching TRBD1. The CDR3 loop spans 15 amino acids. With 4 bases clipped from V and 6 bases from J, the junction kept 8 bases outside the gene matches. Looked up from germline, CDR1 is MGHRA and CDR2 is YSYEKL. CDR3 coding DNA: TGCGCCAGCAGCCCGGGACAGGGAGTGGCCGATACGCAGTATTTT. Its translation is CASSPGQGVADTQYF.